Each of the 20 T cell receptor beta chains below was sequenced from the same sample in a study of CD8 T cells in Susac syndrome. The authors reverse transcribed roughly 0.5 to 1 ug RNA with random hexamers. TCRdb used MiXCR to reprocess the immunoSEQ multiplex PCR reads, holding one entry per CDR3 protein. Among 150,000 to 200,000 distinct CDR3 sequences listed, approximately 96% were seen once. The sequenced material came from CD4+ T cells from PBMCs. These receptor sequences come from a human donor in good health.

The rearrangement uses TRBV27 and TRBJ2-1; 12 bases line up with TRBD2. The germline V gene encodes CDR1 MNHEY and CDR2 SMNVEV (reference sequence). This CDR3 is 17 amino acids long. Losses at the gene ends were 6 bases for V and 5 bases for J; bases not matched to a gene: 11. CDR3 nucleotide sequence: TGTGCCAGCAGCCCGACCCCGCTAGCGGGGGGGCACAATGAGCAGTTCTTC. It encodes CASSPTPLAGGHNEQFF.

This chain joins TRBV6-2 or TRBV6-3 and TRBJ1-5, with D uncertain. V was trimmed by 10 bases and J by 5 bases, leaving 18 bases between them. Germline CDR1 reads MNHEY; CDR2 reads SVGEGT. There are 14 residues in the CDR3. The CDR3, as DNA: TGTGCCACCTCGCCTGACGGAAACTATCAGCCCCAGCATTTT. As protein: CATSPDGNYQPQHF.

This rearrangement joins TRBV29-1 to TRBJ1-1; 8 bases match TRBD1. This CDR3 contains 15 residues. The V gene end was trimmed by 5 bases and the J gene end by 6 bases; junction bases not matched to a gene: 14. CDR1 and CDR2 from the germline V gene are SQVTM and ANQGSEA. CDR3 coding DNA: TGCAGCGTTCCCAATGGACAGGGCTCGGGGGCTGAAGCTTTCTTT. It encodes CSVPNGQGSGAEAFF. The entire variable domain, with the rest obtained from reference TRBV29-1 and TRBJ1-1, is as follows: SAVISQKPSRDICQRGTSLTIQCQVDSQVTMMFWYRQQPGQSLTLIATANQGSEATYESGFVIDKFPISRPNLTFSTLTVSNMSPEDSSIYLCSVPNGQGSGAEAFFGQGTRLTVV.

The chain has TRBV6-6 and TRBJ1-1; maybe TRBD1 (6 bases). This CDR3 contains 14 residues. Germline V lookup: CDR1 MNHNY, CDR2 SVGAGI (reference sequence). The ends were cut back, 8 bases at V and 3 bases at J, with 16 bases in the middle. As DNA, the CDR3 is TGTGCCAGCCGGGGGGCTCTCCGGGACACTGAAGCTTTCTTT. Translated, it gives CASRGALRDTEAFF.

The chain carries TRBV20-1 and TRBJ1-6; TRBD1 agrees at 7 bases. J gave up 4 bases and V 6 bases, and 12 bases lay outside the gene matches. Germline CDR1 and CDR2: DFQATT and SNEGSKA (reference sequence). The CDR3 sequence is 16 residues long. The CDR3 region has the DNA TGCAGTGCAAGGGACAGCCCCACCTCTTATAATTCACCCCTCCACTTT. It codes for CSARDSPTSYNSPLHF.

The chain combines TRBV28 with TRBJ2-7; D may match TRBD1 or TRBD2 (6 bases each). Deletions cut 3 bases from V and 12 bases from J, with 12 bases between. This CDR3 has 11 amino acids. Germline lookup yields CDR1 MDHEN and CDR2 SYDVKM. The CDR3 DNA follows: TGTGCCAGCAGTTTTTTCGGGGGCCTGTACTTC. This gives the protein CASSFFGGLYF.

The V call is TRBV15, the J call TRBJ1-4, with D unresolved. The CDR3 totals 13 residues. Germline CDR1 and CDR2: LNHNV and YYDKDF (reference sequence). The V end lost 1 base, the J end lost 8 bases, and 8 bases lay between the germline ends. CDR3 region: CATSRATEEKLFF. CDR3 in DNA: TGTGCCACCAGCAGAGCTACCGAGGAAAAACTGTTTTTT.

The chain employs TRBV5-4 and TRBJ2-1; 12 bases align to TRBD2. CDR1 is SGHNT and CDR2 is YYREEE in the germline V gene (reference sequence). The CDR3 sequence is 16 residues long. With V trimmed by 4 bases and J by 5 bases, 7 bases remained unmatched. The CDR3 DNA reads TGTGCCAGCAGCGTGCCACTAGCGGGGGGAAACAATGAGCAGTTCTTC. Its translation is CASSVPLAGGNNEQFF.

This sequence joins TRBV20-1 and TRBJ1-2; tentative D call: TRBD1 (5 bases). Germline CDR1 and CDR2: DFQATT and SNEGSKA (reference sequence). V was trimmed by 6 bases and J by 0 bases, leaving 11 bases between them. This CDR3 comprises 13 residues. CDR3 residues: CSAARGTNYGYTF. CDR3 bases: TGCAGTGCCGCGCGGGGCACTAACTATGGCTACACCTTC.

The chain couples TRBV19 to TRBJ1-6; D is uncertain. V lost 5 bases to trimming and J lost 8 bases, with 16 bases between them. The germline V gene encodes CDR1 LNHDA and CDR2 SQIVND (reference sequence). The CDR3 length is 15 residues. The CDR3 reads CASSSQRAGYSPLHF. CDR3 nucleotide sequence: TGTGCCAGTAGTTCCCAGAGGGCCGGTTATTCACCCCTCCACTTT.

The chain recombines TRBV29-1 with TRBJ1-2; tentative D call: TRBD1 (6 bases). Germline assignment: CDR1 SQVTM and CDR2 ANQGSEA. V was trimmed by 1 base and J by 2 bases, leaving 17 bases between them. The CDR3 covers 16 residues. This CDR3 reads CSVEGIFGGRNYGYTF. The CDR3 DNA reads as TGCAGCGTTGAAGGGATATTCGGGGGCAGGAACTATGGCTACACCTTC.

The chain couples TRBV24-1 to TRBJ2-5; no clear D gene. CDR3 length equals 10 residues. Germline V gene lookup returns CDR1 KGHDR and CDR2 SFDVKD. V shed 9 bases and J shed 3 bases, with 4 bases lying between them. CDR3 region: CATHEETQYF. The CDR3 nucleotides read TGTGCCACCCACGAAGAGACCCAGTACTTC.

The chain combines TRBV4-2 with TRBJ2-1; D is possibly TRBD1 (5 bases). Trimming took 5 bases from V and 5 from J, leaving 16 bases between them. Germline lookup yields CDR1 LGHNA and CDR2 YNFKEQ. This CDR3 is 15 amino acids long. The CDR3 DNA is TGTGCCAGCAGCTTAGTAACAGGCAACCACAATGAGCAGTTCTTC. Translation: CASSLVTGNHNEQFF.

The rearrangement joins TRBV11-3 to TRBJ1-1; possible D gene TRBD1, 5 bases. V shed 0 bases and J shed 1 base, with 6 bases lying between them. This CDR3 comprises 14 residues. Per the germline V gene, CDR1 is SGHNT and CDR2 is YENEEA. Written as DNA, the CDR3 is TGTGCCAGCAGCTTAGACAGGGCGAACACTGAAGCTTTCTTT. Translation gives CASSLDRANTEAFF.

CDR3 DNA sequence: TGCAGTGCTAGGCGACCGGGACTAAACACAGATACGCAGTATTTT. Its translation is CSARRPGLNTDTQYF. The chain joins TRBV20-1 to TRBJ2-3; 7 bases map to TRBD2. The V gene's germline CDR1 is DFQATT and CDR2 SNEGSKA (reference sequence). The ends lost 3 bases at V and 2 bases at J; junction bases unmatched: 8. This CDR3 spans 15 amino acids.

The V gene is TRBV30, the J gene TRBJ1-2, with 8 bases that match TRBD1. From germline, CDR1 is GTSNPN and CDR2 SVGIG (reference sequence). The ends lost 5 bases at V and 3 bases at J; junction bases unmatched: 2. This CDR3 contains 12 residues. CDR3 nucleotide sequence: TGTGCCTGGTCGGGACAGGACTATGGCTACACCTTC. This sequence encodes CAWSGQDYGYTF.

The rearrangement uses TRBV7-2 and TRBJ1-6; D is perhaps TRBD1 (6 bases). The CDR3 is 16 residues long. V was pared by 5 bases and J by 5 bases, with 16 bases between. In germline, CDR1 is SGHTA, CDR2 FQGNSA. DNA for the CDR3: TGTGCCAGCAGCCTCAGGGGAAAGGATGATAATTCACCCCTCCACTTT. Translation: CASSLRGKDDNSPLHF.

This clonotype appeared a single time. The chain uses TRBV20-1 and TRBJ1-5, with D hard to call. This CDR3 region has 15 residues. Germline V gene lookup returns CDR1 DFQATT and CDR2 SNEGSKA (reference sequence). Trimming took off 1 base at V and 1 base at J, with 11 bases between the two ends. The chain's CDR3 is CSARVGVDSNQPQHF. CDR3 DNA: TGCAGTGCTAGAGTTGGGGTTGACAGCAATCAGCCCCAGCATTTT.

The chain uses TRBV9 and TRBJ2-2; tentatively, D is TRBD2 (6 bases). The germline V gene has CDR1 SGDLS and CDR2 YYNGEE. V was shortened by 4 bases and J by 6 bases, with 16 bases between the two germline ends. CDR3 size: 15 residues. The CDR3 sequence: CASSLRGEYAGELFF. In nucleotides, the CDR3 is TGTGCCAGCAGCCTTCGCGGGGAATACGCCGGGGAGCTGTTTTTT.

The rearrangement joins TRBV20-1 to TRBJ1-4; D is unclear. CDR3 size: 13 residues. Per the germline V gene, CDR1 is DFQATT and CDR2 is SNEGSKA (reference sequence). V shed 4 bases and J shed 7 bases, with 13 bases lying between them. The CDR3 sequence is CSAKGMAGEKLFF. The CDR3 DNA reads TGCAGTGCTAAAGGGATGGCGGGTGAAAAACTGTTTTTT.